The rows below give T cell receptor beta chains drawn from one sample of a study of T cells in Graves' hyperthyroidism and ophthalmopathy. TCRdb recomputed calls from the multiplex PCR reads with MiXCR, one row per CDR3 protein. The data show 600,000 to 700,000 distinct CDR3 sequences, approximately 42% seen once. The sequencing input was peripheral blood or thyroid tissue (not recorded which). Receptors originate from an adult man with Graves' disease, either hyperthyroidism or ophthalmopathy (not recorded which). The CDR3 runs from the conserved cysteine through the conserved F or W. A D gene is named only where the DNA matches it firmly. Clone size is stated in some rows and not others, as once, few, many or a class when expanded.

v_call	d_call	clone_size	j_call	cdr3_aa	cdr3_nt
TRBV4-2	NA	NA	TRBJ1-1	CASSQDAWNTEAFF	TGTGCCAGCAGCCAAGATGCATGGAACACTGAAGCTTTCTTT
TRBV19	NA	many	TRBJ1-6	CASSIGTRTDNSPLHF	TGTGCCAGTAGTATCGGGACCCGGACTGATAATTCACCCCTCCACTTT
TRBV20-1	TRBD2	NA	TRBJ2-7	CSARVTSGRAEQYF	TGCAGTGCTAGGGTTACTAGCGGGAGGGCCGAGCAGTACTTC
TRBV20-1	TRBD1	many	TRBJ1-4	CSADRGFDEKLFF	TGCAGTGCCGACAGGGGGTTTGATGAAAAACTGTTTTTT
TRBV7-8	NA	NA	TRBJ1-1	CASSSRQVGVTEAFF	TGTGCCAGCAGTTCTCGACAGGTTGGGGTCACTGAAGCTTTCTTT
TRBV9	NA	NA	TRBJ1-4	CASSPSGDWTNEKLFF	TGTGCCAGCAGCCCCAGCGGGGATTGGACTAATGAAAAACTGTTTTTT
TRBV29-1	NA	NA	TRBJ1-4	CSVEGQGLNYEKLFF	TGCAGCGTTGAAGGGCAGGGGCTTAACTATGAAAAACTGTTTTTT
TRBV10-2	TRBD1	many	TRBJ1-3	CASTLDRSGNTIYF	TGCGCCAGCACACTGGACAGGTCCGGAAACACCATATATTTT
TRBV7-9	NA	NA	TRBJ2-1	CASRRDNEQFF	TGTGCCAGCCGGAGGGACAATGAGCAGTTCTTC
TRBV24-1	NA	many	TRBJ2-5	CATSDPSTGEETQYF	TGTGCCACCAGTGACCCCTCGACAGGAGAAGAGACCCAGTACTTC
TRBV12-3/TRBV12-4	NA	NA	TRBJ1-2	CASSLSAGANYGYTF	TGTGCCAGCAGTTTGTCCGCCGGGGCGAACTATGGCTACACCTTC
TRBV29-1	TRBD1	NA	TRBJ2-7	CSVSLTGGGEQYF	TGCAGCGTCTCCCTGACAGGGGGCGGCGAGCAGTACTTC
TRBV11-1	TRBD1	few	TRBJ1-2	CASSVRTGGVDGYTF	TGTGCCAGCAGCGTTAGGACAGGGGGCGTTGATGGCTACACCTTC
TRBV29-1	NA	many	TRBJ2-7	CSVEVGKGYEQYF	TGCAGCGTTGAAGTAGGGAAGGGTTACGAGCAGTACTTC
TRBV5-1	NA	NA	TRBJ1-4	CASSLGSHIGRREKLFF	TGCGCCAGCAGCTTGGGGTCGCACATAGGTCGGCGTGAAAAACTGTTTTTT
TRBV7-9	NA	NA	TRBJ1-5	CARDGSGQPQHF	TGTGCTAGAGACGGGTCGGGGCAGCCCCAGCATTTT
TRBV2	TRBD1	NA	TRBJ2-2	CASSAMDRGGGELFF	TGTGCCAGCAGTGCTATGGACAGGGGTGGCGGGGAGCTGTTTTTT
TRBV29-1	NA	once	TRBJ1-2	CSVVGRVGYGYTF	TGCAGCGTTGTGGGCAGGGTAGGCTATGGCTACACCTTC
TRBV9	NA	few	TRBJ1-2	CASSQENSGYTF	TGTGCCAGCAGCCAAGAGAATAGTGGCTACACCTTC
TRBV29-1	NA	NA	TRBJ1-3	CSVTQGSSGNTIYF	TGCAGCGTTACCCAGGGGAGCTCTGGAAACACCATATATTTT
TRBV7-9	NA	NA	TRBJ1-3	CASSLDNDSGNTIYF	TGTGCCAGCAGCTTGGACAACGACTCTGGAAACACCATATATTTT
TRBV7-2	TRBD1	NA	TRBJ1-5	CASSFGQGRNQPQHF	TGTGCCAGCAGCTTCGGACAGGGTCGGAATCAGCCCCAGCATTTT
TRBV12-3/TRBV12-4	TRBD1	NA	TRBJ2-7	CASSPTGAPFYEQYF	TGTGCCAGCAGTCCGACAGGGGCGCCTTTCTACGAGCAGTACTTC
TRBV7-2	NA	many	TRBJ2-5	CASSLGRAGETQYF	TGTGCCAGCAGCTTAGGGCGGGCCGGGGAGACCCAGTACTTC
TRBV29-1	TRBD1	many	TRBJ1-1	CSVEDQGRGLPNTEAFF	TGCAGCGTTGAAGATCAGGGCAGGGGGCTACCGAACACTGAAGCTTTCTTT
TRBV10-1	NA	few	TRBJ1-6	CASSESGGDSPLHF	TGCGCCAGCAGTGAGTCGGGGGGCGATTCACCCCTCCACTTT
TRBV7-8	NA	once	TRBJ1-5	CASSELTGIGSNQPQHF	TGTGCCAGCAGTGAACTAACAGGGATTGGTAGCAATCAGCCCCAGCATTTT
TRBV20-1	NA	NA	TRBJ1-1	CSALRTVNTEAFF	TGCAGTGCTTTGAGGACGGTCAACACTGAAGCTTTCTTT
TRBV7-9	NA	many	TRBJ1-2	CASSETVDGYTF	TGTGCCAGCAGTGAGACAGTCGATGGCTACACCTTC
TRBV5-1	NA	few	TRBJ1-1	CASSLFVGLDTEAFF	TGCGCCAGCAGCTTGTTCGTGGGGCTCGACACTGAAGCTTTCTTT
TRBV12-3/TRBV12-4	NA	few	TRBJ1-2	CASSLVGLNYGYTF	TGTGCCAGCAGTTTAGTAGGCCTGAACTATGGCTACACCTTC
TRBV5-4	NA	few	TRBJ1-1	CASSLGAREVTEAFF	TGTGCCAGCAGCTTGGGGGCCAGGGAGGTCACTGAAGCTTTCTTT
TRBV20-1	NA	NA	TRBJ1-4	CSARDSQGMGEKLFF	TGCAGTGCTAGAGATTCGCAGGGGATGGGTGAAAAACTGTTTTTT
TRBV29-1	TRBD1	NA	TRBJ2-5	CSVDKTGVETQYF	TGCAGCGTTGATAAGACAGGGGTAGAGACCCAGTACTTC
TRBV5-1	TRBD1	NA	TRBJ1-1	CASSLGSPTGVRTEAFF	TGCGCCAGCAGCTTGGGGTCCCCGACAGGGGTTAGGACTGAAGCTTTCTTT
TRBV7-2	NA	NA	TRBJ2-2	CASSSRRTGRVTGELFF	TGTGCCAGCAGCTCCCGGAGAACGGGAAGGGTGACCGGGGAGCTGTTTTTT
TRBV6-4	TRBD2	few	TRBJ2-5	CASSVTSGGGETQYF	TGTGCCAGCAGTGTGACTAGCGGGGGTGGAGAGACCCAGTACTTC
TRBV7-3	NA	once	TRBJ1-1	CASSSRLEPEAFF	TGCGCCAGCAGCTCTCGGTTGGAACCTGAAGCTTTCTTT
TRBV13	NA	many	TRBJ1-2	CASSPGTGGYTF	TGTGCCAGCAGCCCCGGGACGGGGGGCTACACCTTC
TRBV7-2	NA	few	TRBJ1-6	CASSLLRDSGSYNSPLHF	TGTGCCAGCAGCCTACTCCGGGACTCAGGCTCCTATAATTCACCCCTCCACTTT
TRBV12-3/TRBV12-4	NA	NA	TRBJ2-7	CASSLGDLAAEKYF	TGTGCCAGCAGTTTAGGGGACCTGGCTGCCGAAAAGTACTTC
TRBV10-3	TRBD1	NA	TRBJ1-2	CAISGWTGAGYTF	TGTGCCATCAGTGGGTGGACAGGGGCTGGCTACACCTTC
TRBV20-1	NA	many	TRBJ1-5	CSARTLDQPQHF	TGCAGTGCTCGGACACTAGATCAGCCCCAGCATTTT
TRBV2	NA	NA	TRBJ1-5	CASGDLNQPQHF	TGTGCCAGCGGAGATCTTAATCAGCCCCAGCATTTT
TRBV5-1	NA	many	TRBJ1-3	CASSLTGNTIYF	TGCGCCAGCAGCTTGACTGGAAACACCATATATTTT
TRBV13	NA	many	TRBJ1-2	CASSSGESSNYGYTF	TGTGCCAGCAGCTCCGGCGAAAGTTCCAACTATGGCTACACCTTC
TRBV7-2	NA	many	TRBJ1-2	CASSFDMVGYTF	TGTGCCAGCAGCTTTGATATGGTCGGCTACACCTTC
TRBV20-1	NA	NA	TRBJ2-7	CSASGSGTYEQYF	TGCAGTGCTAGCGGGAGTGGTACCTACGAGCAGTACTTC
TRBV2	NA	many	TRBJ1-5	CASSGTPEYQPQHF	TGTGCCAGCAGTGGGACGCCGGAGTATCAGCCCCAGCATTTT
TRBV10-3	NA	NA	TRBJ1-6	CAISGETAGSPLHF	TGTGCCATCAGTGGAGAGACAGCGGGTTCACCCCTCCACTTT
TRBV19	NA	many	TRBJ1-4	CASSTERGEKLFF	TGTGCCAGTAGTACAGAAAGGGGAGAAAAACTGTTTTTT
TRBV7-2	NA	many	TRBJ1-1	CASSRRTENTEAFF	TGTGCCAGCAGCCGCCGGACAGAGAACACTGAAGCTTTCTTT
TRBV9	NA	NA	TRBJ1-3	CASGGGGSGNTIYF	TGTGCCAGCGGCGGGGGGGGTTCTGGAAACACCATATATTTT
TRBV7-2	NA	NA	TRBJ2-7	CASSLFLGAKSYEQYF	TGTGCCAGCAGCTTATTCTTGGGCGCAAAGTCCTACGAGCAGTACTTC
TRBV29-1	NA	many	TRBJ1-1	CSAAQGGWGTEAFF	TGCAGCGCGGCTCAGGGCGGTTGGGGCACTGAAGCTTTCTTT
TRBV7-2	NA	NA	TRBJ2-7	CASSSAPSAGTSYEQYF	TGTGCCAGCAGCTCCGCGCCCTCTGCGGGTACCTCCTACGAGCAGTACTTC
TRBV6-1	TRBD1	few	TRBJ2-7	CASSHRTGSSYEQYF	TGTGCCAGCAGTCACCGGACAGGGAGTTCGTACGAGCAGTACTTC
TRBV20-1	TRBD1	few	TRBJ1-1	CSAETGKNTEAFF	TGCAGTGCCGAGACAGGGAAGAACACTGAAGCTTTCTTT
TRBV5-1	NA	NA	TRBJ2-7	CASSRGIASLGEQYF	TGCGCCAGCAGCAGAGGAATAGCGAGTCTGGGTGAGCAGTACTTC
TRBV25-1	NA	many	TRBJ1-1	CASSEWGVYNTEAFF	TGTGCCAGCAGTGAATGGGGGGTTTACAACACTGAAGCTTTCTTT